This T cell receptor (beta chain) was obtained from a study of blood T cell repertoires in COVID-19. TCRdb's copy holds only in-frame clones and misses some; the assay was immunoSEQ multiplex PCR. The sample includes roughly 200,000 clones, around 90% of them seen just once. This CDR3 has 15 amino acids. Germline assignment: CDR1 KGHSH and CDR2 LQKENI. Unmatched junction bases numbered 5, after V lost 4 bases and J lost 2 bases. The receptor's source is a man aged 25-40 years who had recovered from COVID-19. The material sequenced was PBMCs or T cells enriched from blood (not recorded which). The genes are TRBV18 and TRBJ2-1, with 7 bases matching TRBD1. The CDR3 coding sequence is TGTGCCAGCTCACGGACAGGTAGTCCCTACAATGAGCAGTTCTTC. It translates to CASSRTGSPYNEQFF. The full variable domain, rest sourced from reference TRBV18 and TRBJ2-1, is NAGVMQNPRHLVRRRGQEARLRCSPMKGHSHVYWYRQLPEEGLKFMVYLQKENIIDESGMPKERFSAEFPKEGPSILRIQQVVRGDSAAYFCASSRTGSPYNEQFFGPGTRLTVL.